This TCR beta chain was found in a study of blood T cell repertoires in COVID-19. Study as a whole: Samples of COVID-19 (acute and convalescent) were obtained from the United States, Italy and Spain. Sources were T cells, B-cell-depleted T cells, or PBMCs; the material itself was cDNA or gDNA.

Source study methods: Estimates of nucleated cell counts were drawn from the amplification of reference gene primers. Here immunoSEQ multiplex PCR was the method, and the copy in TCRdb shows in-frame clones only, minus some. V, J and clone size derive from that table, while D and trimming were established from the DNA sequence. This table holds around 210,000 clones, approximately 80% found once. V was clipped by 3 bases and J by 7 bases, with 16 bases between them. Germline CDR1 reads LNHDA; CDR2 reads SQIVND (reference sequence). The CDR3 has 16 residues. The Seattle patients joined while their infection was active and were tracked longitudinally afterward.

The V gene is TRBV19, the J gene TRBJ1-6; no reliable D call. The sample taken for sequencing was peripheral blood. The TCR comes from a woman older than 75 with COVID-19, enrolled during active disease. CDR3 bases: TGTGCCAGTAGTATCCAGGCTGGGCCCTTCAATTCACCCCTCCACTTT. Translated, it gives CASSIQAGPFNSPLHF.